This T cell receptor beta chain was captured in a study of cytomegalovirus exposure and HLA in healthy donors. General observations from the study: The classifier reportedly diagnosed cytomegalovirus status with high sensitivity and specificity. Most TCR sequences proved rare, with some public TCRs found in many donors. A subsequent analysis found that TCR clusters from the first cohort also tended to co-occur in the 120 validation repertoires, with 90% to 95% of cluster scores above 0.

The donors were in the approximately 120-subject validation cohort; that cohort was separate from the 666-subject first cohort. To note about this clone: What it recognizes is unknown.

The CDR3 extends over 15 amino acids. The V gene lost 5 bases and the J gene lost 7 bases, with 18 bases spanning the gap. Looked up from germline, CDR1 is MNHEY and CDR2 is SMNVEV (reference sequence). Clones were read by immunoSEQ multiplex PCR, and TCRdb kept only the in-frame ones, dropping some. The repertoire holds under 350,000 clones, with 86% as singletons. The receptor was isolated from a woman in her late teens or twenties in good health and CMV-seronegative. V and J are TRBV27 and TRBJ2-1; D is possibly TRBD2 (7 bases). The sample taken for sequencing was PBMCs. In nucleotides, the CDR3 is TGTGCCAGCAGTCACGCGGGGGCGGGGGAAAATGAGCAGTTCTTC. It translates to CASSHAGAGENEQFF.